This T cell receptor (beta chain) was retrieved from a study of control samples from healthy donors and cancer patients. The germline gives CDR1 MNHEY, CDR2 SMNVEV (reference sequence). V was clipped by 5 bases and J by 6 bases; unmatched bases: 15. The CDR3 length is 16 residues. Profiling relied on immunoSEQ multiplex PCR, and the TCRdb table lists in-frame clones only, not all of them. The sample lists more than 95,000 clones, around 87% occurring once. This chain uses TRBV27 with TRBJ1-2; 7 nucleotides align to TRBD1. This TCR derives from a woman aged 45 to 65 with colorectal cancer. Sequencing input: PBMCs. CDR3 in amino acids: CASSPLKSQGVDGYTF. CDR3 nucleotide sequence: TGTGCCAGCAGTCCCCTGAAGAGCCAGGGGGTAGATGGCTACACCTTC.